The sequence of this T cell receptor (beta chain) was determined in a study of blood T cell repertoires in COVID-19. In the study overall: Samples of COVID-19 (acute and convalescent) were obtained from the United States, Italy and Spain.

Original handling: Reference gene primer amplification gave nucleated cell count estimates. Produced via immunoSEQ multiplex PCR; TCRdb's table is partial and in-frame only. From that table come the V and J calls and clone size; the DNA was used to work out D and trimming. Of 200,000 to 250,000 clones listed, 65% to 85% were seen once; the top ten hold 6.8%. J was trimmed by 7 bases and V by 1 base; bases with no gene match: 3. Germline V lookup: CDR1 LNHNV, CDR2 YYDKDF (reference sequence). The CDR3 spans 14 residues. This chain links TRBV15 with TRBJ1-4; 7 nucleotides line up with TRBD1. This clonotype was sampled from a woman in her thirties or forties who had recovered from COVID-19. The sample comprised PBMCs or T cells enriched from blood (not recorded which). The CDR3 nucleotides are TGTGCCACCAGCAGAGGACAGGGTTCTGAAAAACTGTTTTTT. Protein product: CATSRGQGSEKLFF.